This TCR beta chain was observed in a study of cytomegalovirus exposure and HLA in healthy donors. Study-wide points: Reported performance of the classifier showed diagnosis of cytomegalovirus status with high specificity and sensitivity. Altogether, around 160 TCR beta chains were recorded as cytomegalovirus-associated.

A note on this clone: Its specificity is not known.

Only in-frame clones appear in the TCRdb table, and some are missing; sequencing was by immunoSEQ multiplex PCR. Among about 160,000 clones listed, around nine tenths were seen once. It was the approximately 110-subject validation cohort, separate from the approximately 690-subject first cohort, to which the donors belonged. Specimen: PBMCs. This TCR was sampled from a man aged 18 to 35 in good health and CMV-seropositive.

CDR3: CASSLTGLARNTGELFF. As DNA, the CDR3 is TGTGCCAGCAGCTTAACGGGACTAGCGAGGAACACCGGGGAGCTGTTTTTT. This chain connects TRBV7-3 to TRBJ2-2; 10 bases line up with TRBD2. This CDR3 is 17 amino acids long. The ends lost 0 bases at V and 1 base at J; junction bases unmatched: 2. The germline V gene has CDR1 SGHTA and CDR2 FQGTGA.